The clone carrying this T cell receptor (beta chain) was seen more than once but under ten times. Its antigen is not identified. cDNA carried unique molecular identifiers, and a universal primer site was added by template switching. TCRdb re-analysed the 5' RACE reads in MiXCR, keeping a single row per CDR3 protein. The table includes about 340,000 distinct CDR3 sequences, 9% to 15% detected once. The data stem from a study of identical twins. Study-level points and caveats: Insertions were reduced in abundant cord blood beta clonotypes but not in memory repertoires. Zero-insertion analyses were open to partial confounding by invariant MAIT and iNKT cells.

In addition, the sample was reused for a study of yellow fever vaccine responses in identical twins.

This TCR derives from a woman aged 18-29 years in good health. The sequenced sample consisted of CD8+ T cells sorted from blood.

CDR3: CASSPRAGEHDGYTF. Here the CDR3 DNA reads TGTGCCAGCAGCCCCCGCGCAGGGGAACACGATGGCTACACCTTC. The chain links TRBV14 to TRBJ1-2; D may be TRBD1 (6 bases). The CDR3 has 15 amino acids. V was clipped by 4 bases and J by 6 bases, with 18 bases between them. Per germline, CDR1 SGHDN and CDR2 FVKESK.